The subject of this entry is one TCR beta chain. The data are from a study of blood T cell repertoires in COVID-19. On the study more broadly: Samples taken during acute and convalescent COVID-19 were collected in the United States, Italy and Spain.

Looked up from germline, CDR1 is SGHRS and CDR2 is YFSETQ. The CDR3 contains 16 residues. V was pared by 3 bases and J by 4 bases, with 5 bases of the junction left unmatched. Repertoires were generated with immunoSEQ multiplex PCR, while TCRdb's copy carries only in-frame clones and drops some. This table has 300,000 to 400,000 clones, roughly 89% appearing once. Sequences were obtained from peripheral blood. This TCR derives from a young woman who had recovered from COVID-19. This chain joins TRBV5-1 and TRBJ2-2; 11 bases map to TRBD2. The CDR3 sequence: CASSSPGLAGTGELFF. CDR3 nucleotide sequence: TGCGCCAGCAGCTCGCCCGGACTAGCGGGCACCGGGGAGCTGTTTTTT.